This record covers a single TCR beta chain. Measured with immunoSEQ multiplex PCR; TCRdb has only the in-frame clones, and not every one. The data hold about 200,000 clones, with about 82% observed a single time. These data belong to a study of blood T cell repertoires in COVID-19. This CDR3 region has 15 residues. CDR1 and CDR2 from the germline V gene are MDHEN and SYDVKM. V lost 8 bases to trimming and J lost 2 bases; unmatched junction nucleotides: 8. The clonotype was recovered from a woman older than 75 with acute or convalescent COVID-19. The specimen sequenced was peripheral blood. The chain uses TRBV28 and TRBJ2-7; 11 bases fit TRBD2. DNA of the CDR3: TGTGCCAGCCGAGGGCCGGGACTAGCGGCCTACGAGCAGTACTTC. As protein: CASRGPGLAAYEQYF.